This TCR beta chain was sequenced during a study of CD8 T cells in Susac syndrome. Negative magnetic isolation gave CD8+ and CD4+ cells; FACS enriched CD8+ TEMRA. Trimming stripped 6 bases from V and 10 bases from J, with 13 bases between. There are 13 residues in the CDR3. In germline, CDR1 is SEHNR, CDR2 FQNEAQ (reference sequence). The authors reverse transcribed 0.5 to 1 ug RNA with random hexamers. TCRdb re-called the immunoSEQ multiplex PCR reads with MiXCR, one entry per CDR3 protein. The sample contains 150,000 to 160,000 distinct CDR3 sequences, over 95% of which appear only once. The source is a human donor with multiple sclerosis. The V call is TRBV7-9, the J call TRBJ1-6; the D gene is possibly TRBD1 (5 bases). Sequenced material: CD8+ T cells from PBMCs. The CDR3 DNA reads TGTGCCAGCAGGTTGGACATGGCCTCACCCCTCCACTTT. Translated: CASRLDMASPLHF.